This T cell receptor beta chain was retrieved from a study of shared clonotypes between healthy human individuals. Study context: Used for every donor were three CD4 naive, three CD4 memory, two CD8 naive and one CD8 memory plate.

A remark on this clone: The antigen is unknown. One end of the junction fails to match germline, which may point to a read error.

Template for every sorted-subset replicate PCR totaled around 200 ng DNA, 25,000 to 30,000 T cell genomes. Assay used: immunoSEQ multiplex PCR; TCRdb lists only in-frame clones, some missing. This table holds roughly 2 million clones, approximately 95% found once. Study-wide results and caveats: Relative to memory subsets, naive subsets generally showed larger estimated richness.

Germline assignment: CDR1 SGHRS and CDR2 YFSETQ. The CDR3 runs to 16 residues. The sequenced material came from naive CD4+ T cells sorted from blood. Subset reported: CD45RA+ positively selected. The TCR sequence derives from a man in his late teens or twenties in good health. The chain carries TRBV5-1 and TRBJ2-7; 9 bases align to TRBD1. The CDR3 DNA sequence: TGCGCCAGCACCTTGGCTGAGGGGACAGGGACAGAGGAGCAGTACTTC. It specifies CASTLAEGTGTEEQYF.